This entry is about one TCR beta chain. The target antigen is unknown. The source of the sample is a study of identical twins. TCRdb passed the 5' RACE reads through MiXCR, listing each CDR3 protein once. The data show 300,000 to 350,000 distinct CDR3 sequences, with 10% to 15% seen just once and roughly 7% held by the top ten. Study-level results: For cord blood, abundant beta clonotypes had fewer insertions, unlike memory repertoires, which showed none.

Germline CDR1 DFQATT, CDR2 SNEGSKA (reference sequence). J lost 3 bases, V lost 3 bases, and 13 bases had no gene match. The CDR3 extends over 18 amino acids. These data were also reused for a study on yellow fever vaccine responses in identical twins.

Sample: CD8+ T cells sorted from blood. This TCR derives from a woman aged 18 to 35 in good health. V usage is TRBV20-1 and J usage is TRBJ2-3; 12 bases fit TRBD2. In DNA, the CDR3 is TGCAGTGCTAGTTGTCTAGCGGGGGGGCCCGATTTAACAGATACGCAGTATTTT. It specifies CSASCLAGGPDLTDTQYF.